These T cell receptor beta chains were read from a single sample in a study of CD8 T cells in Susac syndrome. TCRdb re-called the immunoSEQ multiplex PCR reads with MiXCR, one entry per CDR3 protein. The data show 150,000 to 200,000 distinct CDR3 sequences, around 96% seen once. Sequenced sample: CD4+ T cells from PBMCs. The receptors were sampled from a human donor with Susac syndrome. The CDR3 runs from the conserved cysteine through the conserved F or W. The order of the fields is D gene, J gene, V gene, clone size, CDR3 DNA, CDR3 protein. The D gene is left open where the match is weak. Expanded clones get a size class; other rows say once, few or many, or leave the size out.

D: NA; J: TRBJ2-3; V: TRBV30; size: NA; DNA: TGTGCCTGGGGACAGAGCACAGATACGCAGTATTTT; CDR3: CAWGQSTDTQYF
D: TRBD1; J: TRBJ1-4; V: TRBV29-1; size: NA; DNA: TGCAGCGTTGAAACAGGGGCTAATGAAAAACTGTTTTTT; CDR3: CSVETGANEKLFF
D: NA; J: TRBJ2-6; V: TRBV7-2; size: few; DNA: TGTGCCAGCCGGGGCTCTGGGGCCAACGTCCTGACTTTC; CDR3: CASRGSGANVLTF
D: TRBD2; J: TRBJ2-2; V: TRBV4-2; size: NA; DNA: TGTGCCAGCAGCCAAGGGATGCCAGCGGGGGGGCCCACCGGGGAGCTGTTTTTT; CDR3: CASSQGMPAGGPTGELFF
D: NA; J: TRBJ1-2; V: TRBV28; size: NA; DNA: TGTGCCAGCGGATCCCGGGACTCTCTGGGGGATGGCTACACCTTC; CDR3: CASGSRDSLGDGYTF
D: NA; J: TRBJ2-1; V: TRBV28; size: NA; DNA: TGTGCCAGCAGTGGGAGATCTCAGTTCTTC; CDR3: CASSGRSQFF
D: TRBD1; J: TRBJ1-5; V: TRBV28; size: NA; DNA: TGTGCCAGCAGTTTACCCGGGACAGGGGGCAACCAGCCCCAGCATTTT; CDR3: CASSLPGTGGNQPQHF
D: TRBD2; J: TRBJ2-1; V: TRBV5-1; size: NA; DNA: TGCGCCAGCAGCTCAGGTAGCGGGATCCGCCTGGATGAGCAGTTCTTC; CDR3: CASSSGSGIRLDEQFF
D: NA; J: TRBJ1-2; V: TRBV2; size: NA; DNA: TGTGCCAGCAGTGAAGCGCTAATGGGAGAGTATGGCTACACCTTC; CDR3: CASSEALMGEYGYTF
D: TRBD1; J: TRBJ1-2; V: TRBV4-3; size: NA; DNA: TGCGCCAGCAGCCAAGCCCCGGGACAGGGGCAATATGGCTACACCTTC; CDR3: CASSQAPGQGQYGYTF
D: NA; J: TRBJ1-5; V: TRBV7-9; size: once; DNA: TGTGCCAGCAGCTTAGTCGTTGGAGGCGAGAATCAGCCCCAGCATTTT; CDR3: CASSLVVGGENQPQHF
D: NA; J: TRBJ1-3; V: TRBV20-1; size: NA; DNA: TGCAGTGCTAGAGAATTCGGGAACCCCGGAAACACCATATATTTT; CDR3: CSAREFGNPGNTIYF
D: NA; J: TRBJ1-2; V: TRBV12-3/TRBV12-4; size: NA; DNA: TGTGCCAGCAGCCCCAGACAGCTTAACTATGGCTACACCTTC; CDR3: CASSPRQLNYGYTF
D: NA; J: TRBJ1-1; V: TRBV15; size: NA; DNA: TGTGCCACCAGCACCGACAGAGCAAAAGCTTTCTTT; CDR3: CATSTDRAKAFF
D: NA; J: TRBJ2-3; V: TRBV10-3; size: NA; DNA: TGTGCCATCAGTGATTTGGCCAGAGCGAGCACAGATACGCAGTATTTT; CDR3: CAISDLARASTDTQYF
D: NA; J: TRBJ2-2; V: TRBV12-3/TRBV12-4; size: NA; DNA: TGTGCCAGCAGTTTCCGGGCAGGGGTTGACACCGGGGAGCTGTTTTTT; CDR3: CASSFRAGVDTGELFF
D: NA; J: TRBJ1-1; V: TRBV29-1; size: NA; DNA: TGCAGCGCGGGGAGGAACACTGAAGCTTTCTTT; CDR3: CSAGRNTEAFF
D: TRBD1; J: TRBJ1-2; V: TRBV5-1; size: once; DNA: TGCGCCAGCAGCCCGCGGACAGGGGTATATGGCTACACCTTC; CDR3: CASSPRTGVYGYTF
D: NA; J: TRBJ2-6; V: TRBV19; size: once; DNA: TGTGCCAGTAGTATCGCTACTGGGGCCAACGTCCTGACTTTC; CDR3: CASSIATGANVLTF